Sequencing of this T cell receptor beta chain was carried out in a study of T cell responses to AZD1222 COVID-19 vaccine. Findings of the study overall: The donor group comprised mostly white British people and more females; the analysis possibly underestimated clonal diversity.

Sequenced by immunoSEQ multiplex PCR; TCRdb stores in-frame clones only, minus some. The sample has about 200,000 clones; under 95% are singletons. The CDR3 has 15 amino acids. V lost 4 bases, J lost 1 base, and 14 bases lay in between. Germline V gene data show CDR1 as SGDLS and CDR2 as YYNGEE. To note about this clone: The antigen remains unidentified.

Second-dose timings of about 4 or about 12 weeks were pooled. The rearrangement links TRBV9 to TRBJ1-1, with D tentatively TRBD1 (6 bases). The TCR originated in an adult who received the AZD1222 COVID-19 vaccine. Sample: peripheral blood, taken 28 days after the second AZD1222 dose. CDR3: CASSPRGAENTEAFF. For the CDR3, the DNA is TGTGCCAGCAGCCCCCGGGGGGCTGAGAACACTGAAGCTTTCTTT.